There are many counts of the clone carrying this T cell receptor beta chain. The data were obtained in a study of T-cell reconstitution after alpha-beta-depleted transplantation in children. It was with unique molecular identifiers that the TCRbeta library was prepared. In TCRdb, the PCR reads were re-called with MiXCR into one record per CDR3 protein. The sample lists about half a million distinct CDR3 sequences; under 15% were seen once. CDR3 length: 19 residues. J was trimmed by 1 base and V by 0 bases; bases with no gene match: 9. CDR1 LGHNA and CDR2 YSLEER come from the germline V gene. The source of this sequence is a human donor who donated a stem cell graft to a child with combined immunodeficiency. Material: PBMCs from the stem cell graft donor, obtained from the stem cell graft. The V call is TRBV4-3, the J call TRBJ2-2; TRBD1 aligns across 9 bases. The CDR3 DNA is TGCGCCAGCAGCCAAGATAGACAGGGGGTTTTTTGGAACACCGGGGAGCTGTTTTTT. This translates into CASSQDRQGVFWNTGELFF.